The T cell receptor beta chain described here comes from a study of blood T cells in healthy people across ages. This clonotype was recorded only once. The target antigen is unknown. Whole-study results and caveats: Unknown donor CMV status possibly confounded expanded clonotype changes.

A second PCR of roughly 7 to 11 cycles used a sample-barcoded 5' primer and a J-beta primer mix. Each cDNA molecule, via a template-switch adaptor with 12 random nucleotides, was tagged. A minimum of 2.5 million CDR3-containing paired-end reads was obtained for each sample. One entry per CDR3 protein results from TCRdb running MiXCR on the 5' RACE reads. Among approximately 770,000 distinct CDR3 sequences listed, about three fifths were seen once. This sequence was found in a man younger than 45 in good health. The source material was blood.

The DNA of the CDR3 is TGTGCCAGCAAATTCTACAATGAGCAGTTCTTC. Its translation: CASKFYNEQFF. The genes are TRBV25-1 and TRBJ2-1; unclear D gene. CDR3 length: 11 amino acids. The germline V and J ends were trimmed by 7 bases and 3 bases, with 4 bases remaining between them. CDR1 and CDR2 from the germline V gene are MGHDK and SYGVNS.